The text below deals with one T cell receptor (beta chain). The antigen remains undetermined. 5'RACE template switching produced TCR cDNA carrying a universal primer site and UMIs. TCRdb re-called the 5' RACE reads through MiXCR, storing one row per CDR3 protein. This sample has just under 600,000 distinct CDR3 sequences; 13% occur once, and the top ten carry over 11%. These data originate in a study of T cells after yellow fever vaccination. Across the whole study: SMART-Seq v4 Ultra Low Input prepared the low-cell-number fractions. General observations from the study: Booster samples showed a return of most primary-vaccination clones (about 97% CD4, 88% CD8).

V was clipped by 4 bases and J by 2 bases, with 7 bases between them. CDR1 is SGHVS, CDR2 FQNEAQ, per germline. This CDR3 has 13 amino acids. The sequencing here drew on PBMCs, taken on the day of the yellow fever booster vaccination. The rearrangement joins TRBV7-8 to TRBJ2-3; D is unresolved. The sequence was collected from a man younger than 45 who received the YFV17D yellow fever vaccine. The DNA for the CDR3 is TGTGCCAGCAGCTCCCCGATCACAGATACGCAGTATTTT. It specifies CASSSPITDTQYF.